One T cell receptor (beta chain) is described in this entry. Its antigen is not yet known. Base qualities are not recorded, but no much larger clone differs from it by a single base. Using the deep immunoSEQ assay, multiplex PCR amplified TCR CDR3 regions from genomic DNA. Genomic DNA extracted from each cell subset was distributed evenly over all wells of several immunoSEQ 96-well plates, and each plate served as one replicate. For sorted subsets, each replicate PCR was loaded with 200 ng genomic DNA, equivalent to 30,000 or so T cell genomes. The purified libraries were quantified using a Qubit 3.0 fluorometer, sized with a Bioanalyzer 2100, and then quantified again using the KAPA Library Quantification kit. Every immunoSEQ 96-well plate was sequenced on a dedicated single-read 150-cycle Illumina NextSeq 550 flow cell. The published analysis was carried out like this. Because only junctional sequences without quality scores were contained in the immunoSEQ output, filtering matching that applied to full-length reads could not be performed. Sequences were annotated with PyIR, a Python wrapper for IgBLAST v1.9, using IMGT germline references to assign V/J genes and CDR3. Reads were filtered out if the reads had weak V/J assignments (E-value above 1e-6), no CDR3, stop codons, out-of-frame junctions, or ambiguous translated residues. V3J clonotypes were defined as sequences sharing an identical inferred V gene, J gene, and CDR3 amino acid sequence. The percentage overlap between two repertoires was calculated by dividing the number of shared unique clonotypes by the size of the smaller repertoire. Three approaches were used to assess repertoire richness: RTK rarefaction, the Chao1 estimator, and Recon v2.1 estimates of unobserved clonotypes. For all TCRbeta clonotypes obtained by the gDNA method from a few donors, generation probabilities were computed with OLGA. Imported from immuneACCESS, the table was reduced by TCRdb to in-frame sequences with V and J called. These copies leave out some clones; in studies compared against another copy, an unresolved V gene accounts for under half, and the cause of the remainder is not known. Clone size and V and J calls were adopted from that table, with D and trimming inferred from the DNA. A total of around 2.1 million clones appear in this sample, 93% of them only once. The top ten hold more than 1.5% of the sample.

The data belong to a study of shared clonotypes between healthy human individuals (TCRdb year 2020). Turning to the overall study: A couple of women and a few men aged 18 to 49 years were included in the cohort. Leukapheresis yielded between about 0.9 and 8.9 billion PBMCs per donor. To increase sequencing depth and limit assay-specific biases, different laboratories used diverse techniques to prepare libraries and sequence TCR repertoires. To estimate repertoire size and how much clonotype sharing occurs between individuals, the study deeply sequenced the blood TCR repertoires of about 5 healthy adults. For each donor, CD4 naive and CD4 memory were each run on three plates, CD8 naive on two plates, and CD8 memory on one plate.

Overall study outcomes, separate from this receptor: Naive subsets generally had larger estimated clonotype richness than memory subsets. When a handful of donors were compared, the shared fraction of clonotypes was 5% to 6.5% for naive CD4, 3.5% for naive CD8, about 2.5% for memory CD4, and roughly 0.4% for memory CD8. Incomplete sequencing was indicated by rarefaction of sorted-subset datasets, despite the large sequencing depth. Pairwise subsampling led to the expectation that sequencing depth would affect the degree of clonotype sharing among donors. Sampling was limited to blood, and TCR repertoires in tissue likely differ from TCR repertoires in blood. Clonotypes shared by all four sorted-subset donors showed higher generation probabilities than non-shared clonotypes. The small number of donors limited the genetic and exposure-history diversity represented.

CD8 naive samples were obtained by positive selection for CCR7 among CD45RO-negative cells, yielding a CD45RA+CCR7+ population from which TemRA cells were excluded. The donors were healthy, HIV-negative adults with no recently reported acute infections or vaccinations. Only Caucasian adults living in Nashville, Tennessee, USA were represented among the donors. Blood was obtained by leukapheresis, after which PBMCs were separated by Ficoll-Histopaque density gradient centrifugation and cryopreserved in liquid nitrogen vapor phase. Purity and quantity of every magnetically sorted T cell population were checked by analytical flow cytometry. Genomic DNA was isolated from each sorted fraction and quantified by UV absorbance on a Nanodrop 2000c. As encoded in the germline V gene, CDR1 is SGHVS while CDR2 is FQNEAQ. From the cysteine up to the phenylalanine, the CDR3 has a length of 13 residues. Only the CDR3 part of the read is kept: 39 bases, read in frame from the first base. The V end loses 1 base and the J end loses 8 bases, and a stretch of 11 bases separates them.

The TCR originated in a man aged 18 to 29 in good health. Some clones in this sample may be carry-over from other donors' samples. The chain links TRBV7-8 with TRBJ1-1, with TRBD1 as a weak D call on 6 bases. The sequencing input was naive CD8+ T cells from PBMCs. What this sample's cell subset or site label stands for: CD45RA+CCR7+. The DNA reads TGTGCCAGCAGCTTAGTTGGGCAGGGGGAAGCTTTCTTT. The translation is CASSLVGQGEAFF.